Listed below are T cell receptor beta chains from one sample, sequenced in a study of blood T cell repertoires in COVID-19. The method was immunoSEQ multiplex PCR; TCRdb's version includes in-frame clones alone and lacks a portion of them. The data show around 100,000 clones, with 69% seen just once and approximately 5.9% held by the top ten. Sequencing was done on a sample of peripheral blood. These receptors were obtained from a man older than 75 with acute or convalescent COVID-19. The CDR3 runs from the conserved cysteine through the conserved F or W. D genes are given only for firm matches. Where a row states a size, it is once, few, many or the class of an expanded clone; other rows omit it.

j_call: TRBJ2-1; d_call: TRBD1; v_call: TRBV7-2; cdr3_length: 14; clone_size: .; cdr3_nt: TGTGCCAGCAGCTTAGGGGGGACAGTCAATGAGCAGTTCTTC; cdr3_aa: CASSLGGTVNEQFF
j_call: TRBJ2-3; d_call: .; v_call: TRBV30; cdr3_length: 12; clone_size: .; cdr3_nt: TGTGCCTGGAGTGAATTACAAGATACGCAGTATTTT; cdr3_aa: CAWSELQDTQYF
j_call: TRBJ1-1; d_call: .; v_call: TRBV15; cdr3_length: 13; clone_size: .; cdr3_nt: TGTGCCACCAGCAGGCGGGGAGAAACTGAAGCTTTCTTT; cdr3_aa: CATSRRGETEAFF
j_call: TRBJ2-3; d_call: TRBD2; v_call: TRBV27; cdr3_length: 15; clone_size: once; cdr3_nt: TGTGCCAGCAGTACCACTAGCGGGAGCATTCTTACGCAGTATTTT; cdr3_aa: CASSTTSGSILTQYF
j_call: TRBJ1-1; d_call: TRBD1; v_call: TRBV28; cdr3_length: 17; clone_size: .; cdr3_nt: TGTGCCAGCAGTTTAATCCCTGGGACAGCTGTGAACACTGAAGCTTTCTTT; cdr3_aa: CASSLIPGTAVNTEAFF
j_call: TRBJ1-4; d_call: .; v_call: TRBV5-5; cdr3_length: 14; clone_size: once; cdr3_nt: TGTGCCAGCAGCGTACGGGGAACTAATGAAAAACTGTTTTTT; cdr3_aa: CASSVRGTNEKLFF
j_call: TRBJ2-7; d_call: TRBD1; v_call: TRBV5-1; cdr3_length: 13; clone_size: .; cdr3_nt: TGCGCCAGCAGCTTGGTAGGGGGCGACGAGCAGTACTTC; cdr3_aa: CASSLVGGDEQYF
j_call: TRBJ1-1; d_call: TRBD1; v_call: TRBV5-6; cdr3_length: 15; clone_size: .; cdr3_nt: TGTGCCAGCAGCTTGGACAGGGGCCAATACACTGAAGCTTTCTTT; cdr3_aa: CASSLDRGQYTEAFF
j_call: TRBJ1-1; d_call: .; v_call: TRBV18; cdr3_length: 14; clone_size: few; cdr3_nt: TGTGCCAGCTCACCAGGAGGCATGAACACTGAAGCTTTCTTT; cdr3_aa: CASSPGGMNTEAFF
j_call: TRBJ1-6; d_call: .; v_call: TRBV4-2; cdr3_length: 17; clone_size: .; cdr3_nt: TGTGCCAGCAGCCAAGATCCCCGCGCGGCAGATAATTCACCCCTCCACTTT; cdr3_aa: CASSQDPRAADNSPLHF
j_call: TRBJ1-2; d_call: .; v_call: TRBV10-3; cdr3_length: 13; clone_size: few; cdr3_nt: TGTGCCACAGACAACGGGGAACGCTATGGCTACACCTTC; cdr3_aa: CATDNGERYGYTF
j_call: TRBJ2-1; d_call: .; v_call: TRBV19; cdr3_length: 15; clone_size: .; cdr3_nt: TGTGCCAGTAGTACCCTACAGAGCTCCTACAATGAGCAGTTCTTC; cdr3_aa: CASSTLQSSYNEQFF
j_call: TRBJ2-3; d_call: TRBD2; v_call: TRBV19; cdr3_length: 14; clone_size: .; cdr3_nt: TGTGCCAGTAGACAGCGGGGCCACACAGATACGCAGTATTTT; cdr3_aa: CASRQRGHTDTQYF
j_call: TRBJ2-7; d_call: TRBD2; v_call: TRBV3-1/TRBV3-2; cdr3_length: 15; clone_size: once; cdr3_nt: TGTGCCAGCAGCCTGTCGGGGCGGGAGGCCTACGAGCAGTACTTC; cdr3_aa: CASSLSGREAYEQYF
j_call: TRBJ1-2; d_call: TRBD1; v_call: TRBV28; cdr3_length: 14; clone_size: .; cdr3_nt: TGTGCCAGCAGTCCACTCCTAAAGCAGGGGGCTTACACCTTC; cdr3_aa: CASSPLLKQGAYTF
j_call: TRBJ1-6; d_call: .; v_call: TRBV18; cdr3_length: 14; clone_size: few; cdr3_nt: TGTGCCAGCTCACCTCAGGGCCAAAATTCACCCCTCCACTTT; cdr3_aa: CASSPQGQNSPLHF
j_call: TRBJ2-2; d_call: .; v_call: TRBV10-2; cdr3_length: 15; clone_size: .; cdr3_nt: TGCGCCAGCAGTGTGACGGGCGCGGGCACCGGGGAGCTGTTTTTT; cdr3_aa: CASSVTGAGTGELFF
j_call: TRBJ2-1; d_call: TRBD2; v_call: TRBV9; cdr3_length: 16; clone_size: .; cdr3_nt: TGTGCCAGCAGTGCTAGTACTAGCGGGATATACAATGAGCAGTTCTTC; cdr3_aa: CASSASTSGIYNEQFF
j_call: TRBJ2-7; d_call: TRBD2; v_call: TRBV9; cdr3_length: 15; clone_size: few; cdr3_nt: TGTGCCAGCAGCGTAGGCGCGGGAGCGGGCTACGAGCAGTACTTC; cdr3_aa: CASSVGAGAGYEQYF
j_call: TRBJ1-2; d_call: .; v_call: TRBV9; cdr3_length: 14; clone_size: .; cdr3_nt: TGTGCCAGCAGCGCCAGGGGACCCCCATATGGCTACACCTTC; cdr3_aa: CASSARGPPYGYTF
j_call: TRBJ2-5; d_call: TRBD2; v_call: TRBV6-2/TRBV6-3; cdr3_length: 15; clone_size: .; cdr3_nt: TGTGCCAGCAGTTCCGGGACTAGTTATGGAGAGACCCAGTACTTC; cdr3_aa: CASSSGTSYGETQYF
j_call: TRBJ2-7; d_call: .; v_call: TRBV3-1/TRBV3-2; cdr3_length: 13; clone_size: few; cdr3_nt: TGTGCCAGCAGCCAAGATAAGGCGAGGGTCCAGTACTTC; cdr3_aa: CASSQDKARVQYF
j_call: TRBJ2-1; d_call: .; v_call: TRBV30; cdr3_length: 14; clone_size: once; cdr3_nt: TGTGCCTGGAGTCGGACCCCCCCGGGAAATGAGCAGTTCTTC; cdr3_aa: CAWSRTPPGNEQFF
j_call: TRBJ1-5; d_call: TRBD1; v_call: TRBV29-1; cdr3_length: 13; clone_size: .; cdr3_nt: TGCAGCGTTGGACAGGGGCTCAATCAGCCCCAGCATTTT; cdr3_aa: CSVGQGLNQPQHF
j_call: TRBJ2-7; d_call: TRBD2; v_call: TRBV3-1/TRBV3-2; cdr3_length: 15; clone_size: .; cdr3_nt: TGTGCCAGCAGCCACCGGGGGGAAAGCTCCTACGAGCAGTACTTC; cdr3_aa: CASSHRGESSYEQYF